These T cell receptor beta chains were read from a single sample in a study of response to subunit inactivated influenza vaccine. TCRdb called the RT-PCR reads again in MiXCR, with one record for every CDR3 protein. The sample has hundreds of thousands of distinct CDR3 sequences, under 20% seen once. This specimen consisted of PBMCs from blood, obtained approximately 5 days after vaccination. The receptors originated from a man aged 50 to 60 who received an inactivated influenza vaccine. The CDR3 runs from the conserved cysteine through the conserved F or W. Each record gives: J gene, clone size, D gene, V gene, CDR3 protein, CDR3 DNA. The D gene is left open where the match is weak. The listing skips clone size in some rows; elsewhere it reads once, few, many or a size class.

J: TRBJ2-5; size: -; D: -; V: TRBV20-1; CDR3: CSARDLASLKETQYF; DNA: TGCAGTGCTAGAGATCTGGCTAGCCTGAAAGAGACCCAGTACTTC
J: TRBJ1-5; size: -; D: -; V: TRBV6-5; CDR3: CASSYSAGVGQPQHF; DNA: TGTGCCAGCAGTTACTCGGCAGGGGTTGGCCAGCCCCAGCATTTT
J: TRBJ2-1; size: few; D: TRBD2; V: TRBV20-1; CDR3: CSATSSGGSHEQFF; DNA: TGCAGTGCGACGTCTTCGGGGGGGTCTCATGAGCAGTTCTTC
J: TRBJ1-1; size: -; D: -; V: TRBV6-2/TRBV6-3; CDR3: CASSKVEYTEAFF; DNA: TGTGCCAGCAGCAAAGTTGAGTACACTGAAGCTTTCTTT
J: TRBJ2-1; size: few; D: -; V: TRBV28; CDR3: CASSLIGGTVAGEQFF; DNA: TGTGCCAGCAGTTTAATAGGAGGGACAGTAGCGGGTGAGCAGTTCTTC
J: TRBJ2-1; size: -; D: TRBD2; V: TRBV6-5; CDR3: CASNSKVWTSGYNEQFF; DNA: TGTGCCAGCAATTCAAAGGTATGGACTAGCGGTTACAATGAGCAGTTCTTC
J: TRBJ2-2; size: few; D: -; V: TRBV7-8; CDR3: CASSKGEAGELFF; DNA: TGTGCCAGCAGCAAAGGAGAAGCCGGGGAGCTGTTTTTT
J: TRBJ2-7; size: -; D: TRBD2; V: TRBV30; CDR3: CAWSGSRGTSRYEQYF; DNA: TGTGCCTGGAGTGGTTCCCGTGGGACTAGCCGCTACGAGCAGTACTTC
J: TRBJ1-1; size: -; D: -; V: TRBV20-1; CDR3: CSPDPVEGAFF; DNA: TGCAGTCCCGACCCGGTCGAGGGAGCTTTCTTT
J: TRBJ2-1; size: -; D: -; V: TRBV12-3/TRBV12-4; CDR3: CAIRASVGNEQFF; DNA: TGTGCCATCCGGGCCTCGGTTGGCAATGAGCAGTTCTTC
J: TRBJ2-7; size: few; D: TRBD2; V: TRBV4-3; CDR3: CASSQEYGGRAFISYEQYF; DNA: TGCGCCAGCAGCCAAGAGTACGGTGGGAGGGCCTTCATCTCCTACGAGCAGTACTTC
J: TRBJ2-3; size: many; D: TRBD1; V: TRBV5-1; CDR3: CASSPDRGTDTQYF; DNA: TGCGCCAGCAGCCCCGACAGGGGCACAGATACGCAGTATTTT
J: TRBJ1-1; size: many; D: -; V: TRBV14; CDR3: CASSQGRGYTEAFF; DNA: TGTGCCAGCAGCCAGGGGCGGGGATACACTGAAGCTTTCTTT
J: TRBJ2-5; size: few; D: TRBD2; V: TRBV6-2/TRBV6-3; CDR3: CASSSPRGGFQETQYF; DNA: TGTGCCAGCAGTTCGCCCCGGGGGGGGTTCCAAGAGACCCAGTACTTC
J: TRBJ2-5; size: few; D: TRBD2; V: TRBV20-1; CDR3: CSARAGTSSPGTQYF; DNA: TGCAGTGCTAGAGCGGGGACTAGTTCCCCGGGGACCCAGTACTTC
J: TRBJ2-7; size: -; D: -; V: TRBV4-1; CDR3: CASSQATSYELYF; DNA: TGCGCCAGCAGCCAAGCTACAAGCTACGAGCTGTACTTC
J: TRBJ1-5; size: few; D: -; V: TRBV5-1; CDR3: CASSHGEGQPQHF; DNA: TGCGCCAGCAGCCACGGAGAAGGTCAGCCCCAGCATTTT
J: TRBJ2-2; size: many; D: -; V: TRBV29-1; CDR3: CSVEAGNTGELFF; DNA: TGCAGCGTTGAAGCAGGGAACACCGGGGAGCTGTTTTTT
J: TRBJ2-5; size: -; D: TRBD2; V: TRBV15; CDR3: CATSRAGRGGETQYF; DNA: TGTGCCACCAGCAGAGCAGGACGGGGAGGGGAGACCCAGTACTTC
J: TRBJ2-2; size: -; D: -; V: TRBV14; CDR3: CASSQGPYTGELFF; DNA: TGTGCCAGCAGCCAAGGTCCCTACACCGGGGAGCTGTTTTTT
J: TRBJ2-7; size: few; D: TRBD1; V: TRBV20-1; CDR3: CSADRGAGLTEQYF; DNA: TGCAGTGCTGACAGGGGAGCCGGACTCACCGAGCAGTACTTC
J: TRBJ2-3; size: -; D: TRBD2; V: TRBV11-2; CDR3: CASSFVHGGRSGADTQYF; DNA: TGTGCCAGCAGCTTCGTTCACGGCGGGAGGTCAGGGGCAGATACGCAGTATTTT